The 3 T cell receptor beta chains reported below all come from one sample, sequenced in a study of T cell responses to AZD1222 COVID-19 vaccine. Profiling relied on immunoSEQ multiplex PCR, and the TCRdb table lists in-frame clones only, not all of them. Here the sample spans approximately 100,000 clones, around 94% being singletons. This specimen consisted of peripheral blood, obtained on day 0 of AZD1222 vaccination. Source of these receptors: an adult in good health.

The CDR3 nucleotides read TGCGCCAGCAGCTTTGGGCACGGGAATGAGCAGTTCTTC. Translated: CASSFGHGNEQFF. V gene TRBV5-1 combines with J gene TRBJ2-1, with D unclear. Trimming stripped 2 bases from V and 7 bases from J, with 10 bases between. There are 13 residues in the CDR3. Germline-derived CDR1 and CDR2 are SGHRS and YFSETQ. Full variable domain (outside the CDR3, taken from reference TRBV5-1 and TRBJ2-1): KAGVTQTPRYLIKTRGQQVTLSCSPISGHRSVSWYQQTPGQGLQFLFEYFSETQRNKGNFPGRFSGRQFSNSRSEMNVSTLELGDSALYLCASSFGHGNEQFFGPGTRLTVL.

The chain joins TRBV5-4 to TRBJ1-2; D might be TRBD1 (5 bases). The V gene's germline CDR1 is SGHNT and CDR2 YYREEE (reference sequence). This CDR3 is 14 amino acids long. Trimming stripped 3 bases from V and 5 bases from J, with 14 bases between. The CDR3 sequence is CASSWDPMGYGYTF. The CDR3 nucleotides read TGTGCCAGCAGCTGGGACCCTATGGGATATGGCTACACCTTC.

The chain links TRBV4-3 to TRBJ2-3; D may be TRBD1 (5 bases). CDR1 is LGHNA, CDR2 YSLEER, per germline. V dropped 3 bases and J dropped 2 bases, with 12 bases sitting between them. CDR3 length: 15 amino acids. In DNA, the CDR3 is TGCGCCAGCAGCCATAGAACAGGAATCACAGATACGCAGTATTTT. It yields the protein CASSHRTGITDTQYF.